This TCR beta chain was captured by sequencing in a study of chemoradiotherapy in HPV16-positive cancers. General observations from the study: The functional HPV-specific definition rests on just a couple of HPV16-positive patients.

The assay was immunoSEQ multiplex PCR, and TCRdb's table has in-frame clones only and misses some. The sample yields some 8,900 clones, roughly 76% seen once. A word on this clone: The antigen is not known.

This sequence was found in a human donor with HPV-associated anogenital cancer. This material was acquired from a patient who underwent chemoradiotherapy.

The DNA for the CDR3 is TGCGCCAGCAGCCACACAGGGAGCAACTATGGCTACACCTTC. Translation gives CASSHTGSNYGYTF. V and J are TRBV4-1 and TRBJ1-2; D possibly corresponds to TRBD1 (6 bases). The CDR3 covers 14 residues. Deletions cut 3 bases from V and 2 bases from J, with 10 bases between. Per the germline V gene, CDR1 is MGHRA and CDR2 is YSYEKL.